Here is one T cell receptor (beta chain) with its context. Its target is unknown. These data are taken from a study of T-cell reconstitution after alpha-beta-depleted transplantation in children. Findings and caveats of the study: About two months after transplant, alpha-beta T cells reportedly came from several hundred expanded graft clones. T-cell numbers and diversity, one year after transplant, stemmed largely from T cells that were newly produced.

As it was prepared, the TCRbeta library received unique molecular identifiers. TCRdb itself ran the PCR reads through MiXCR, one entry per CDR3 protein. The data hold fewer than 1 million distinct CDR3 sequences, with 16% observed a single time. This CDR3 region has 14 residues. The germline V and J ends were trimmed by 6 bases and 0 bases, with 15 bases remaining between them. Germline CDR1 SQVTM, CDR2 ANQGSEA. This rearrangement joins TRBV29-1 to TRBJ2-7; D remains ambiguous. The source material was PBMCs, mostly from graft donor cells, sampled 360 days after TCRalphabeta/CD19-depleted stem cell transplant. This clonotype was obtained from a male patient between 5 and 17 years old who had a stem cell transplant for acute lymphoblastic leukemia, so the T cells may come from the graft donor. Written as DNA, the CDR3 is TGCAGCGTGGATCGAGACCCCGGCTCCTACGAGCAGTACTTC. It translates to CSVDRDPGSYEQYF.